This is a list of T cell receptor beta chains from one sample in a study of vaccination and CD4 T cells after COVID-19. Their specific antigens are unknown. TCRdb called the PCR reads again in MiXCR, with one record for every CDR3 protein. The table has about 24,000 distinct CDR3 sequences, about 42% seen once. The material sequenced was CD4+ T cells from blood, cultured in vitro, taken about 7 months after SARS-CoV-2 vaccination. These receptors all come from a human donor who had recovered from COVID-19. CDR3s leave out the opening cysteine and the closing phenylalanine or tryptophan.

TRBJ2-7,TRBV7-2,ASSLVGDRLYEQY
TRBJ2-7,TRBV28,ASSLLGTAYEQY
TRBJ2-5,TRBV28,ASRRLGGPQETQY
TRBJ1-5,TRBV20-1,SARDGQVYQPQH
TRBJ2-3,TRBV19,ASSSTQQNTQY
TRBJ1-2,TRBV6-1,ASSPRDRGDYGYT
TRBJ2-1,TRBV4-2,ASSQEPGLAIYNEQF
TRBJ1-5,TRBV7-9,ASSRTGEQPQH
TRBJ1-2,TRBV7-9,ASRFNQGTEGYT
TRBJ1-1,TRBV28,ASSATGGAHTEAF
TRBJ2-5,TRBV24-1,ATSEPGQVQETQY
TRBJ2-7,TRBV7-2,ASSFTSDSYEQY
TRBJ2-5,TRBV10-3,AIRGDRGTQETQY
TRBJ2-5,TRBV5-1,ASSIQGTSGNQETQY
TRBJ1-2,TRBV20-1,SASGFGGGVGYT
TRBJ2-7,TRBV20-1,SARDTVISYEQY
TRBJ2-7,TRBV27,ASSLLGRDPYEQY
TRBJ2-5,TRBV6-5,ASSYRVAGVRETQY
TRBJ2-3,TRBV6-1,ASSPRRDKWADTQY
TRBJ2-3,TRBV19,ASSISFADTQY
TRBJ1-5,TRBV15,ATSRDRQPQH
TRBJ1-1,TRBV11-1,ASSLEMNTEAF
TRBJ2-5,TRBV28,ASSRGAASETQY
TRBJ2-2,TRBV6-2/TRBV6-3,ASSWGDRTNTGELF
TRBJ1-2,TRBV28,ASSGTGVPHGYT
TRBJ2-7,TRBV2,ASSEALRSGDEQY
TRBJ2-3,TRBV7-8,ASSALAGLSTDTQY
TRBJ1-2,TRBV20-1,SAQGGEGALGYGYT
TRBJ2-1,TRBV7-2,ASSLGGGNYNEQF
TRBJ2-2,TRBV15,ATSREGLAGVRAGELF
TRBJ2-3,TRBV7-9,ASSPESTDTQY
TRBJ2-7,TRBV27,ASSLRGDTTYEQY
TRBJ2-2,TRBV11-3,ASSLAGGTGELF
TRBJ2-3,TRBV20-1,SAKAIAGGSTDTQY
TRBJ2-4,TRBV7-2,ASSYGGDIQY
TRBJ1-1,TRBV6-1,ASSRQGGIMNTEAF
TRBJ2-1,TRBV1,TSSQVIPSGRANEVSSYNEQF
TRBJ1-6,TRBV7-8,ASSERRGGYSPLH
TRBJ1-2,TRBV20-1,SATRTGPYGYT
TRBJ2-3,TRBV20-1,SARVRISGSTDTQY
TRBJ2-4,TRBV28,ASRRTSNIQY
TRBJ2-1,TRBV20-1,SASLAGAYNEQF
TRBJ2-5,TRBV27,ASSFTGQETQY
TRBJ2-6,TRBV20-1,SARDTGSGANVLT
TRBJ2-7,TRBV28,ASRTGQGREQY
TRBJ2-1,TRBV7-8,ASSLNRWGARNYNEQF